A selection of T cell receptor beta chains follows, all from one sample in a study of T-cell memory formation after mild COVID-19. In TCRdb, the 5' RACE reads were re-called with MiXCR into one record per CDR3 protein. Of fewer than 250,000 distinct CDR3 sequences in the sample, approximately 15% were seen once. Sequenced: PBMCs or a T cell subset sorted from them (not recorded which). These receptors all come from an adult woman who had mild COVID-19 (a few samples of this study predate the infection). Cell type and time point are not known. Both conserved end residues are part of each CDR3. D genes are given only for firm matches. Clone size is stated in some rows and not others, as once, few, many or a class when expanded.

v_gene	abundance	j_gene	d_gene	CDR3aa	CDR3nt
TRBV7-9	NA	TRBJ1-4	NA	CASSLMQLRSEKLFF	TGTGCCAGCAGCTTAATGCAGCTGAGGAGTGAAAAACTGTTTTTT
TRBV5-1	NA	TRBJ2-5	NA	CASSLGQTQETQYF	TGCGCCAGCAGCTTGGGACAAACTCAAGAGACCCAGTACTTC
TRBV5-6	NA	TRBJ2-5	TRBD1	CASSLISARGYQETQYF	TGTGCCAGCAGCTTGATTTCGGCCAGGGGGTACCAAGAGACCCAGTACTTC
TRBV5-1	many	TRBJ1-2	TRBD1	CASSYFGTGNYTF	TGCGCCAGCAGCTACTTCGGGACAGGGAACTACACCTTC
TRBV7-2	NA	TRBJ2-3	NA	CASSLARTQYF	TGTGCCAGCAGCTTAGCTAGAACGCAGTATTTT
TRBV29-1	few	TRBJ2-1	TRBD1	CSADRGRNEQFF	TGCAGCGCCGACAGGGGGCGTAATGAGCAGTTCTTC
TRBV5-1	NA	TRBJ1-2	TRBD1	CASSLDRGRGANYGYTF	TGCGCCAGCAGCTTGGACAGGGGGCGCGGAGCTAACTATGGCTACACCTTC
TRBV12-3/TRBV12-4	many	TRBJ2-6	NA	CASSFPSGANVLTF	TGTGCCAGCAGTTTTCCATCTGGGGCCAACGTCCTGACTTTC
TRBV5-1	NA	TRBJ1-1	NA	CASSFPEGKGTNTEAFF	TGCGCCAGCAGCTTCCCCGAGGGGAAAGGAACGAACACTGAAGCTTTCTTT
TRBV5-5	NA	TRBJ2-5	TRBD1	CASSSYRGIQETQYF	TGTGCCAGCAGCTCGTACAGGGGGATCCAAGAGACCCAGTACTTC
TRBV4-2	NA	TRBJ2-3	TRBD2	CASSEGLGGTDTQYF	TGTGCCAGCAGCGAGGGACTAGGGGGCACAGATACGCAGTATTTT
TRBV7-9	NA	TRBJ2-3	NA	CASSTWPRGATDTQYF	TGTGCCAGCAGCACGTGGCCCCGTGGGGCCACAGATACGCAGTATTTT
TRBV5-1	few	TRBJ2-6	NA	CASSSGTATGANVLTF	TGCGCCAGCAGCTCCGGGACTGCAACCGGGGCCAACGTCCTGACTTTC
TRBV19	NA	TRBJ2-3	TRBD1	CASSISDRDTQYF	TGTGCCAGTAGTATTTCGGACAGGGATACGCAGTATTTT
TRBV20-1	NA	TRBJ1-1	NA	CSARGIALRGGGNTEAFF	TGCAGTGCTAGGGGCATTGCCCTTCGGGGCGGGGGGAACACTGAAGCTTTCTTT
TRBV14	few	TRBJ2-7	NA	CASSQRVERAYEQYF	TGTGCCAGCAGCCAACGGGTTGAAAGAGCCTACGAGCAGTACTTC
TRBV5-1	many	TRBJ2-1	NA	CASSSAGTLYNEQFF	TGCGCCAGCAGCTCCGCCGGGACGCTCTACAATGAGCAGTTCTTC
TRBV29-1	NA	TRBJ1-1	NA	CSVRRALNTEAFF	TGCAGCGTCCGCAGGGCTTTGAACACTGAAGCTTTCTTT
TRBV2	few	TRBJ1-3	NA	CASRRTQTSGNTIYF	TGTGCCAGCAGACGGACCCAAACCTCTGGAAACACCATATATTTT
TRBV6-5	many	TRBJ2-5	TRBD2	CASRWTSGMGKTQYF	TGTGCCAGCAGGTGGACTAGCGGGATGGGCAAGACCCAGTACTTC
TRBV4-1	NA	TRBJ2-3	NA	CASSFMGGARTDTQYF	TGCGCCAGCAGCTTTATGGGGGGGGCGAGGACAGATACGCAGTATTTT
TRBV21-1	NA	TRBJ2-5	NA	CAVPGLGTQYF	TGTGCCGTCCCTGGTTTGGGGACCCAGTACTTC
TRBV2	NA	TRBJ2-1	NA	CASTPGVYNEQFF	TGTGCCAGCACTCCGGGCGTTTACAATGAGCAGTTCTTC
TRBV19	NA	TRBJ2-7	TRBD1	CASSIKGQGYEQYF	TGTGCCAGTAGTATTAAGGGACAGGGTTACGAGCAGTACTTC
TRBV5-1	few	TRBJ2-3	TRBD1	CASSFEGQGNTDTQYF	TGCGCCAGCAGCTTCGAAGGACAGGGAAACACAGATACGCAGTATTTT
TRBV5-8	few	TRBJ1-2	NA	CASSLARGMSGYTF	TGTGCCAGCAGCTTAGCCAGGGGAATGTCTGGCTACACCTTC
TRBV5-1	NA	TRBJ1-3	NA	CASSFGVTGNTIYF	TGCGCCAGCAGCTTCGGAGTAACTGGAAACACCATATATTTT